A single sample is the source of the 19 T cell receptor beta chains below, sequenced in a study of regulatory T cells in long-lasting Graves disease. Time point noted: newly diagnosed GD, antithyroid drugs for less than 3 months. PBMC RNA was the source of the TCR library. Researchers made TCR beta libraries by using iRepertoire HTBI primers and running Arm-PCR on CDR3 regions. TCRdb re-called the multiplex PCR reads through MiXCR, storing one row per CDR3 protein. The table has under 300,000 distinct CDR3 sequences, 18% seen once. Sequenced here: peripheral blood mononuclear cells (PBMCs), sampled at new diagnosis, from a patient treated with antithyroid drugs. The receptors shown here come from a female donor with Graves disease.

The chain joins TRBV28 to TRBJ2-7; the D is unclear. This CDR3 is 14 amino acids long. Trimming cost V 2 bases and J 7 bases, with 15 bases left between them. CDR1 is MDHEN, CDR2 SYDVKM, per germline. The CDR3 loop is CASSLTHAQREQYF. The CDR3 DNA reads TGTGCCAGCAGTTTAACCCACGCCCAGAGGGAGCAGTACTTC.

The chain carries TRBV12-5 and TRBJ2-5; no clear D gene. Trimming cost V 1 base and J 2 bases, with 2 bases left between them. Per germline, CDR1 LGHNT and CDR2 FRNRAP. CDR3 size: 12 residues. CDR3 amino acids: CASGLGQETQYF. The CDR3 DNA reads as TGTGCTAGTGGTTTGGGGCAAGAGACCCAGTACTTC.

In regard to this clonotype: Since no conserved phenylalanine or tryptophan closes the CDR3, a read error is the likely cause. The rearrangement uses TRBV12-3 or TRBV12-4 and TRBJ1-2; tentative D call: TRBD1 (6 bases). The CDR3 contains 14 residues. V dropped 5 bases and J dropped 7 bases, with 17 bases sitting between them. The CDR3 sequence is CASSVPTGAFGYTS. DNA for the CDR3: TGTGCCAGCAGTGTACCGACAGGCGCCTTTGGCTACACCTCC.

This clonotype was recorded many times. CDR3 nucleotide sequence: TGTGCCATCTCGACAATTGCAACCGGGGAGCTGTTTTTT. It translates to CAISTIATGELFF. V and J are TRBV12-3 or TRBV12-4 and TRBJ2-2; D gene uncertain. This CDR3 has 13 residues. Trimming shortened V by 10 bases and J by 5 bases, and 14 bases separated the two germline ends.

This clonotype occurred many times. The J gene is TRBJ2-7, the V gene TRBV28; 11 bases line up with TRBD1. The CDR3 is 15 amino acids. J gave up 4 bases and V 3 bases, and 5 bases lay outside the gene matches. The germline V gene encodes CDR1 MDHEN and CDR2 SYDVKM. CDR3: CASSFLGTGGYEQYF. In nucleotides, the CDR3 is TGTGCCAGCAGTTTCCTCGGGACAGGGGGATACGAGCAGTACTTC.

This clonotype was recorded only once. Written as DNA, the CDR3 is TGTGCCAGCAACCTTGAAAAAGGGACTAGAAATGAGCAGTTCTTC. This codes for CASNLEKGTRNEQFF. The rearrangement joins TRBV11-3 to TRBJ2-1, with 8 bases lining up with TRBD2. Germline V gene data show CDR1 as SGHNT and CDR2 as YENEEA. There are 15 residues in the CDR3. The J segment lost 7 bases and the V segment lost 7 bases, leaving 12 bases of the junction unmatched.

This clonotype ranks as medium-sized (0.01 to 0.1%). CDR3 nucleotide sequence: TGTGCCACCAGCCTCACAGTGAACACTGAAGCTTTCTTT. Translated: CATSLTVNTEAFF. The rearrangement uses TRBV15 and TRBJ1-1; D gene uncertain. V lost 5 bases, J lost 0 bases, and 7 bases lay in between. This CDR3 is built from 13 residues. Germline V gene sequence: CDR1 LNHNV, CDR2 YYDKDF (reference sequence). Drawing the rest from reference TRBV15 and TRBJ1-1, the complete variable domain is DAMVIQNPRYQVTQFGKPVTLSCSQTLNHNVMYWYQQKSSQAPKLLFHYYDKDFNNEADTPDNFQSRRPNTSFCFLDIRSPGLGDTAMYLCATSLTVNTEAFFGQGTRLTVV.

In this sample, this clonotype turned up a few times. The rearrangement uses TRBV6-2 or TRBV6-3 and TRBJ1-1; 8 positions agree with TRBD1. This CDR3 comprises 15 residues. Germline V gene sequence: CDR1 MNHEY, CDR2 SVGEGT. The junction had 6 bases not matched to a gene; V was cut back by 5 bases and J by 1 base. The CDR3 nucleotides are TGTGCCAGCAGTGAGAGGACAGGGAGGAACACTGAAGCTTTCTTT. It specifies CASSERTGRNTEAFF.

This clonotype came up a few times. The rearrangement links TRBV29-1 to TRBJ2-7; possible D gene TRBD2, 5 bases. The CDR3 covers 13 residues. Trimming stripped 3 bases from V and 3 bases from J, with 12 bases between. Per germline, CDR1 SQVTM and CDR2 ANQGSEA. As DNA, the CDR3 is TGCAGCGTTGAGACGGGTGCGGGCTACGAGCAGTACTTC. This gives the protein CSVETGAGYEQYF.

In the case of this clonotype: The junction does not match germline at one end; this may be a read error. The chain employs TRBV5-1 and TRBJ1-4; perhaps TRBD1 as D (5 bases). Germline V gene sequence: CDR1 SGHRS, CDR2 YFSETQ. This CDR3 comprises 15 residues. CDR3 in amino acids: CASSAARGGNEKLFF. The DNA of the CDR3 is TGTGCCAGCAGCGCCGCCCGGGGGGGTAATGAAAAACTGTTTTTT.

The table lists this clonotype with many counts. V gene TRBV2 combines with J gene TRBJ2-5, with 8 nucleotides matching TRBD2. The CDR3 totals 15 residues. The V segment lost 3 bases and the J segment 1 base; nucleotides outside the gene matches: 4. Germline CDR1 reads SNHLY; CDR2 reads FYNNEI. The CDR3 DNA is TGTGCCAGCAGTGACCCCGGGAGGGCCCAAGAGACCCAGTACTTC. It translates to CASSDPGRAQETQYF.

There are a few counts of this clonotype. The conserved closing phenylalanine or tryptophan is absent in this CDR3, likely reflecting a read error. The rearrangement uses TRBV20-1 and TRBJ2-3, with 10 bases lining up with TRBD2. The CDR3 consists of 14 residues. V was clipped by 4 bases and J by 2 bases; unmatched bases: 3. Germline values: CDR1 DFQATT, CDR2 SNEGSKA (reference sequence). Written as DNA, the CDR3 is TGCAGTGCTACTAGCGGGGGATACACAGATACGCAGTATCTT. It translates to CSATSGGYTDTQYL.

The V and J genes are TRBV24-1 and TRBJ2-3; TRBD2 might be the D (5 bases). Germline CDR1 is KGHDR and CDR2 is SFDVKD. The CDR3 has 13 residues. Trimming removed 4 bases at V and 4 bases at J, with 8 bases between. In DNA, the CDR3 is TGTGCCACCAGTGAACTAGTCCCAGATACGCAGTATTTT. This gives the protein CATSELVPDTQYF.

This clonotype was recorded many times. V and J are TRBV24-1 and TRBJ2-2, with TRBD1 as a possible D gene (6 bases). The germline gives CDR1 KGHDR, CDR2 SFDVKD. Trimming took off 9 bases at V and 0 bases at J, with 10 bases between the two ends. This CDR3 comprises 14 residues. Written as DNA, the CDR3 is TGTGCCACCGGACAGTCGCCGAACACCGGGGAGCTGTTTTTT. As protein: CATGQSPNTGELFF.

This clonotype was found many times. The rearrangement links TRBV7-2 to TRBJ2-1, with a possible D match to TRBD2 (6 bases). The V and J ends lost 5 bases and 10 bases respectively, with 18 bases between them. The CDR3 consists of 14 residues. CDR1 and CDR2 (germline): SGHTA, FQGNSA. The CDR3 spells CASSPTRGAHEQFF. The CDR3, as DNA: TGTGCCAGCAGCCCTACTCGCGGGGCGCACGAGCAGTTCTTC.

This clonotype occurred many times. This chain joins TRBV10-2 and TRBJ2-5; no clear D gene. Germline-derived CDR1 and CDR2 are WSHSY and SAAADI. The CDR3 is 13 residues long. Trimming took 5 bases from V and 0 from J, leaving 7 bases between them. The CDR3 region has the DNA TGCGCCAGCAGTATGCAGTACCAAGAGACCCAGTACTTC. Encoded protein: CASSMQYQETQYF.

This sequence joins TRBV10-3 and TRBJ1-3; TRBD1 agrees at 8 bases. The V gene's germline CDR1 is ENHRY and CDR2 SYGVKD. The trim removed 4 bases at V and 6 bases at J, leaving 2 bases unmatched. This CDR3 region has 13 residues. The CDR3 loop is CAISATGENTIYF. CDR3 sequence (DNA): TGTGCCATCAGTGCGACAGGGGAAAACACCATATATTTT.

For this clonotype: With only one base between it and a far larger clone, this is likely a read error. The V call is TRBV11-3, the J call TRBJ2-3; weak D call: TRBD2 (5 bases). The CDR3 sequence is 13 residues long. Germline CDR1 reads SGHNT; CDR2 reads YENEEA. CDR3 region: CASSRDGTDPQYF. CDR3 coding DNA: TGTGCCAGCTCCCGGGATGGAACAGATCCGCAGTATTTT.

In this sample, this clonotype turned up many times. The chain couples TRBV14 to TRBJ2-1; 8 bases match TRBD2. There are 14 residues in the CDR3. V lost 4 bases to trimming and J lost 6 bases; unmatched junction nucleotides: 5. CDR1 is SGHDN, CDR2 FVKESK, per germline. The CDR3 spells CASSPLGTSNEQFF. DNA of the CDR3: TGTGCCAGCAGCCCCTTAGGGACTAGCAATGAGCAGTTCTTC.